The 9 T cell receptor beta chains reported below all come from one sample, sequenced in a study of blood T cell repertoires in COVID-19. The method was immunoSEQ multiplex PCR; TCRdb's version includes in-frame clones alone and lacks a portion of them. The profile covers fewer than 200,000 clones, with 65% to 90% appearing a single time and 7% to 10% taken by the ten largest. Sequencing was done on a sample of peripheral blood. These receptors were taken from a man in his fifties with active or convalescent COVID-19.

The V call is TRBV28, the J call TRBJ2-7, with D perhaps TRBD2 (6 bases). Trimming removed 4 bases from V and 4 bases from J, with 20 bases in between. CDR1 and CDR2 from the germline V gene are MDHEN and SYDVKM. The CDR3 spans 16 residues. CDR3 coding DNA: TGTGCCAGCAGTTCGGGGGACTCCGTTCTTCGTTACGAGCAGTACTTC. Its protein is CASSSGDSVLRYEQYF. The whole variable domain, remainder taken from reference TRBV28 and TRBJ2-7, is DVKVTQSSRYLVKRTGEKVFLECVQDMDHENMFWYRQDPGLGLRLIYFSYDVKMKEKGDIPEGYSVSREKKERFSLILESASTNQTSMYLCASSSGDSVLRYEQYFGPGTRLTVT.

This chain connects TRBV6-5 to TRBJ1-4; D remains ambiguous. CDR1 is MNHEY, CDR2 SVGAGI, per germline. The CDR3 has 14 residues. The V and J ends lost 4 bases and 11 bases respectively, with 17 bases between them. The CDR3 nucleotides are TGTGCCAGCAGTTTAGGCAGATCGACCGGGAAACTGTTTTTT. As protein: CASSLGRSTGKLFF.

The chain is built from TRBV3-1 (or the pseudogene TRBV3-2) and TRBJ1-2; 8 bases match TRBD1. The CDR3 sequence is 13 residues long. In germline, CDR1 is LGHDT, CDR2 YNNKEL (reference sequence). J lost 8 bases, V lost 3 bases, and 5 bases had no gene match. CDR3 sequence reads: CASSQTGERGYTF. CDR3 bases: TGTGCCAGCAGCCAGACAGGGGAACGGGGCTACACCTTC.

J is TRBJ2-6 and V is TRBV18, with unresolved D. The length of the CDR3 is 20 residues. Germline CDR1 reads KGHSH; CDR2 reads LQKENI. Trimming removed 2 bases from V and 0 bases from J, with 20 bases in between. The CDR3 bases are TGTGCCAGCTCACCAAGCATAGTACAGACCAAGAGCTCTGGGGCCAACGTCCTGACTTTC. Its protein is CASSPSIVQTKSSGANVLTF.

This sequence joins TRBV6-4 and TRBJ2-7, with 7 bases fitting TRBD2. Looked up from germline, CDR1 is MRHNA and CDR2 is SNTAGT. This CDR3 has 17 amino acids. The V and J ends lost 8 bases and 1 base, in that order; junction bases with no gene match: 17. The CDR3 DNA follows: TGTGCCAGCGGGGCGGGAGAACCTCCCAGGATATCCTACGAGCAGTACTTC. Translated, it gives CASGAGEPPRISYEQYF.

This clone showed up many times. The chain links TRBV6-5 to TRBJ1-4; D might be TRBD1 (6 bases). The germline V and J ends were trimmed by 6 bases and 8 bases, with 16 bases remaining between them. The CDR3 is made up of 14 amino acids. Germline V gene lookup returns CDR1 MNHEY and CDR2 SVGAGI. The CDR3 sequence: CASRTTGYREKLFF. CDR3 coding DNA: TGTGCCAGCAGGACAACAGGGTATCGGGAAAAACTGTTTTTT.

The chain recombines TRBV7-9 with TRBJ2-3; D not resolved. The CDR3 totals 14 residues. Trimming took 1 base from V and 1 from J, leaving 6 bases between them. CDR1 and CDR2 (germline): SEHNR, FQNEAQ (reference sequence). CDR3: CASSLVGRTDTQYF. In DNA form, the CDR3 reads TGTGCCAGCAGCTTAGTGGGCCGCACAGATACGCAGTATTTT.

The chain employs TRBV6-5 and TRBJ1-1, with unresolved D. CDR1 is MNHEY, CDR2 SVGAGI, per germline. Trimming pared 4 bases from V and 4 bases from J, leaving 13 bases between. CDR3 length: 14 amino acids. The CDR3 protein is CASSSLRLSTEAFF. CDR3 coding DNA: TGTGCCAGCAGTTCCCTGCGATTGAGCACTGAAGCTTTCTTT.

This CDR3 reads CASSNYTGFEQYF. Written as DNA, the CDR3 is TGTGCCAGCAGCAACTACACAGGGTTCGAGCAGTACTTC. The chain combines TRBV11-2 with TRBJ2-7; maybe TRBD1 (6 bases). The CDR3 runs to 13 residues. Per germline, CDR1 SGHAT and CDR2 FQNNGV. Trimming shortened V by 5 bases and J by 6 bases, and 14 bases separated the two germline ends.